These 10 T cell receptor beta chains came from one sample sequenced in a study of PD-L1 blockade in urothelial cancer. Sequenced by immunoSEQ multiplex PCR; TCRdb stores in-frame clones only, minus some. The data contain some 53,000 clones, approximately 80% of them seen just once; the ten biggest clones take up 3% to 4%. The material sequenced was PBMCs, taken around atezolizumab (anti-PD-L1) treatment. All receptors come from a man between 65 and 80 years old with urothelial cancer.

The gene calls are TRBV6-5 and TRBJ1-6; a possible D gene is TRBD1 (5 bases). The length of the CDR3 is 13 residues. From germline, CDR1 is MNHEY and CDR2 SVGAGI. Trimming left V 7 bases short and J 5 bases short, with 9 bases between. CDR3 in amino acids: CASTQGNNSPLHF. The CDR3 DNA reads as TGTGCCAGCACCCAGGGCAATAATTCACCCCTCCACTTT.

This clone was recorded only once. The chain recombines TRBV7-3 with TRBJ2-5; D is perhaps TRBD2 (6 bases). The CDR3 has 14 residues. V shed 5 bases and J shed 8 bases, with 18 bases lying between them. CDR1 and CDR2 (germline): SGHTA, FQGTGA. The CDR3 is CASSMPSSAETQYF. As DNA, the CDR3 is TGTGCCAGCAGCATGCCTTCTAGCGCGGAAACCCAGTACTTC.

The gene calls are TRBV28 and TRBJ1-1; 11 bases agree with TRBD1. Germline-derived CDR1 and CDR2 are MDHEN and SYDVKM. The V gene end was trimmed by 3 bases and the J gene end by 5 bases; junction bases not matched to a gene: 17. The CDR3 sequence is 19 residues long. CDR3 nucleotide sequence: TGTGCCAGCAGTTTTACCGCCGGGACAGGGGGGAAGGTGACGACTGAAGCTTTCTTT. It specifies CASSFTAGTGGKVTTEAFF. The full variable domain, its missing parts supplied by reference TRBV28 and TRBJ1-1, is DVKVTQSSRYLVKRTGEKVFLECVQDMDHENMFWYRQDPGLGLRLIYFSYDVKMKEKGDIPEGYSVSREKKERFSLILESASTNQTSMYLCASSFTAGTGGKVTTEAFFGQGTRLTVV.

The V call is TRBV27, the J call TRBJ2-6; 8 bases line up with TRBD2. From germline, CDR1 is MNHEY and CDR2 SMNVEV (reference sequence). This CDR3 spans 19 amino acids. The V gene end was trimmed by 5 bases and the J gene end by 0 bases; junction bases not matched to a gene: 12. CDR3 protein: CASSLFGGGPSSGANVLTF. CDR3 bases: TGTGCCAGCAGTCTCTTCGGCGGGGGGCCTTCCTCTGGGGCCAACGTCCTGACTTTC. Full variable domain (remainder filled in from reference TRBV27 and TRBJ2-6): EAQVTQNPRYLITVTGKKLTVTCSQNMNHEYMSWYRQDPGLGLRQIYYSMNVEVTDKGDVPEGYKVSRKEKRNFPLILESPSPNQTSLYFCASSLFGGGPSSGANVLTFGAGSRLTVL.

This sequence joins TRBV27 and TRBJ2-2; possibly TRBD1 for D (5 bases). This CDR3 comprises 21 residues. Trimming cost V 7 bases and J 1 base, with 31 bases left between them. CDR1 and CDR2 (germline): MNHEY, SMNVEV (reference sequence). CDR3: CASTIPYRRLNPQRNTGELFF. The CDR3 region has the DNA TGTGCCAGCACCATTCCATACAGGCGACTGAACCCCCAACGGAACACCGGGGAGCTGTTTTTT.

This clone was found a few times. The chain joins TRBV11-2 to TRBJ2-1; 7 bases are a match to TRBD2. From germline, CDR1 is SGHAT and CDR2 FQNNGV. J lost 4 bases, V lost 4 bases, and 10 bases had no gene match. This CDR3 spans 16 amino acids. The CDR3 loop is CASSSLAVPTYNEQFF. In DNA form, the CDR3 reads TGTGCCAGCAGCTCCCTAGCGGTCCCGACTTACAATGAGCAGTTCTTC. The full variable domain, with the rest looked up from reference TRBV11-2 and TRBJ2-1, is EAGVAQSPRYKIIEKRQSVAFWCNPISGHATLYWYQQILGQGPKLLIQFQNNGVVDDSQLPKDRFSAERLKGVDSTLKIQPAKLEDSAVYLCASSSLAVPTYNEQFFGPGTRLTVL.

The chain joins TRBV7-9 to TRBJ1-4; D unclear. The CDR3 spans 16 residues. Germline assignment: CDR1 SEHNR and CDR2 FQNEAQ (reference sequence). Trimming stripped 1 base from V and 0 bases from J, with 9 bases between. CDR3 sequence reads: CASSLGEVATNEKLFF. The CDR3 region has the DNA TGTGCCAGCAGCTTAGGGGAGGTTGCAACTAATGAAAAACTGTTTTTT.

For this clone: Additional DNA sequences in this sample encode the identical CDR3. This chain connects TRBV19 to TRBJ2-7; 7 bases agree with TRBD1. Germline trimming cut 0 bases from V and 0 bases from J; bases unmatched to any gene: 2. The CDR3 covers 15 residues. Germline-derived CDR1 and CDR2 are LNHDA and SQIVND (reference sequence). CDR3 sequence (DNA): TGTGCCAGTAGTATAGACAGGGGGAGCTCCTACGAGCAGTACTTC. Its protein is CASSIDRGSSYEQYF.

The chain employs TRBV9 and TRBJ2-3; no clear D. Trimming took off 4 bases at V and 2 bases at J, with 11 bases between the two ends. Per germline, CDR1 SGDLS and CDR2 YYNGEE. The CDR3 runs to 14 residues. CDR3 DNA: TGTGCCAGCAGCCCCACTCCCGCCACAGATACGCAGTATTTT. It yields the protein CASSPTPATDTQYF. Supplemented by reference TRBV9 and TRBJ2-3, the full variable domain reads DSGVTQTPKHLITATGQRVTLRCSPRSGDLSVYWYQQSLDQGLQFLIQYYNGEERAKGNILERFSAQQFPDLHSELNLSSLELGDSALYFCASSPTPATDTQYFGPGTRLTVL.

This clone was observed once. This chain joins TRBV27 and TRBJ2-3, with D possibly matching TRBD1 (6 bases). The germline CDR1 and CDR2 sequences are MNHEY and SMNVEV (reference sequence). Trimming took 3 bases from V and 9 from J, leaving 13 bases between them. The CDR3 is 13 amino acids. This chain's CDR3 is CASSLNPGDTQYF. In DNA form, the CDR3 reads TGTGCCAGCAGTTTGAACCCAGGGGACACGCAGTATTTT.